What follows describes a single T cell receptor (beta chain). This clonotype was observed a handful of times. The clone's antigen remains unknown. No much larger clone exists at a distance of one base, and base qualities are not known. From the second PCR step on, the TCR alpha and beta chain libraries were amplified in separate reactions. CMV status of each donor was established by measuring IFNgamma production from CD4+ T cells after fresh PBMCs were stimulated overnight with CMV viral lysate. CD4 T cells were positively selected using Miltenyi beads, after which CD8 T cells were positively selected from the CD4-negative fraction. Cells were stained for CD3, CD4, CD8, CD45RA, CD27 and a live/dead dye and were sorted on a BD Aria II into four subsets based on CD45RA and CD27. A few healthy volunteers provided blood, and the blood of each volunteer was split into CD4 and CD8 T cells and then into four differentiation subsets. Around 110 ml of peripheral blood was taken from each donor, and PBMC were separated by density-gradient centrifugation on Ficoll-Paque PLUS. The sorted cells were lysed in RLT buffer, after which RNA was extracted using a Qiagen RNeasy kit and kept at -80 degrees C.

From cysteine to phenylalanine, the CDR3 is 15 amino acids long. Of all the DNA, just the CDR3 is kept, 45 bases in frame from base 1. The germline V gene supplies CDR1 SGHDN and CDR2 FVKESK. From V the trimming removes 5 bases and from J it removes 7 bases, while the gene matches leave 9 bases of the junction unaccounted for. The sample originates from a study of naive and memory T cell subsets (dated 2017 in TCRdb). Study-wide context: Sorted naive and memory T cell subsets from peripheral blood were analyzed in the study using a UMI-based, open-source pipeline for TCR alpha and beta sequencing. RNA was DNase-treated and reverse transcribed with TCR constant-region primers, mostly using SuperScript III. The functional CMV T cell responses agreed completely with IgG serology results.

Overall study outcomes, separate from this receptor: A few larger clonotypes were present in naive repertoires, particularly the CD8 repertoires, and these clonotypes were possibly memory cells re-expressing CD45RA. The abundance of TCRs followed a power law with an exponent that differed between naive and memory subsets yet stayed consistent across the three individuals. The repertoire findings for the naive and memory subsets could not be validated, as no ground truth was available. In both CD4 and CD8 cells, going from naive through CM, EM and EMRA, the Gini index went up while Shannon and inverse Simpson diversity went down. Clonotypes were defined as single alpha or beta chain sequences, not paired alpha/beta receptors. RNA-based TCR counts may be affected by expression changes linked to T cell activation and differentiation. Following error correction, more than 95% of naive TCR sequences occurred only once, which made naive abundance distributions much steeper than those of memory subsets.

Libraries came from UMI-ligation and nested PCR. The beta constant-region primer was an equimolar mix of two oligonucleotides covering both TRBC1 and TRBC2. The ligated cDNA went through four rounds of PCR with nested alpha and beta constant-region primers together with the SP2 primer. A single-stranded oligonucleotide carrying the SP2 primer and a 12-nucleotide UMI was ligated to the 3' end of the cDNA by T4 RNA ligase 1. Incubation of the ligation reaction was carried out at 16 degrees C for roughly 19-25 hours. PCR2 was typically performed as a SYBR Green qPCR and was stopped at a predetermined threshold so that over-amplification was prevented. Apart from the first purification, every purification step used Agencourt AMPure XP magnetic beads. Libraries were quantified by Qubit and checked on a TapeStation, where a main peak was expected near 650 bp. Pooled libraries were sequenced on an Illumina MiSeq with v2 2x251 paired-end kits, typically giving roughly 0.9-2.1 million reads per sample. Each sample was pooled at approximately 4.3 nM, and roughly 5-7.5% PhiX was included to help cluster recognition. Turning to the authors' computational methods: FASTQ reads processed by Demultiplexor were assigned V and J genes by Decombinator through tag matching that tolerated a single base-pair mismatch. Collapsinator used UMIs to correct both sequencing errors and frequency errors arising from PCR heterogeneity. TCRs were translated and CDR3s were extracted from the conserved cysteine to the FGXG phenylalanine by CDR3Translator, with non-productive sequences being flagged. Gini, Shannon entropy and inverse Simpson indices were calculated on repertoires that had been subsampled to equal numbers of UMI-defined TCRs. Power-law fits to clonotype abundance distributions were performed by maximum likelihood within the linear range. On one naive CD8 sample, the pipeline and MIGEC gave similar UMI counts, unique TCR numbers and clonal distributions. In one analysis, naive TCRs also found in any memory subset of the same donor were removed from the naive repertoire. The repertoires were searched for some 7,300 CMV-associated CDR3 sequences that had been compiled from VDJdb and a published dataset. TCRdb reran the public reads through fastp at Q25 and MiXCR, keeping productive beta chains. Each CDR3 protein appears once, grouped with its most common genes and DNA. The V and J calls follow TCRdb's processing rather than the paper's. The sample data list approximately 150,000 distinct CDR3 sequences, and 15% to 20% of these were observed just once. The top ten clones comprise 0.6% to 0.7% of the sample.

The material sequenced was naive CD8+ T cells from blood. What the cell subset or site label conveys for this sample: naive T cells, CD45RA high CD27+. This TCR was sampled from a human donor in good health. Recombination connected TRBV14 to TRBJ2-1, and TRBD1 matches 9 of the central bases. The CDR3 protein is CASSSPGQGLNEQFF. Read as DNA, the sequence is TGTGCCAGCAGCTCCCCCGGACAGGGGTTGAATGAGCAGTTCTTC.